What follows are 23 T cell receptor beta chains derived from one specimen sequenced in a study of OX40 agonist ivuxolimab in advanced cancers. Method: immunoSEQ multiplex PCR; TCRdb's copy keeps in-frame clones and lacks some. The profile covers more than 60,000 clones, with nearly 90% appearing a single time and 4% to 4.5% taken by the ten largest. The material was CD4+ or CD8+ T cells sorted from blood, obtained in a trial of the OX40 agonist ivuxolimab. The receptors come from an adult with an advanced solid tumor such as melanoma, head and neck, liver or kidney cancer.

This clone was detected only once. V gene TRBV6-5 combines with J gene TRBJ1-1, with 7 positions matching TRBD1. The CDR3 contains 12 residues. From germline, CDR1 is MNHEY and CDR2 SVGAGI. V shed 10 bases and J 4 bases; nucleotides not matched to a gene: 6. The CDR3 region is CATYRGGTEAFF. The CDR3 DNA sequence: TGTGCCACCTACAGGGGTGGCACTGAAGCTTTCTTT.

This clone was found once. The V gene is TRBV19, the J gene TRBJ2-2, with 8 bases identical to TRBD2. After removal of 6 bases from V and 6 bases from J, the junction contained 24 bases not matched to a gene. In germline, CDR1 is LNHDA, CDR2 SQIVND (reference sequence). The CDR3 is 20 residues long. CDR3 in amino acids: CASRPPWASGPGRRPGELFF. For the CDR3, the DNA is TGTGCCAGTAGGCCGCCGTGGGCTAGCGGGCCTGGAAGGAGACCCGGGGAGCTGTTTTTT.

The chain combines TRBV9 with TRBJ2-3; a weak D match, TRBD1 (6 bases). Trimming shortened V by 4 bases and J by 2 bases, and 17 bases separated the two germline ends. This CDR3 has 16 residues. The V gene's germline CDR1 is SGDLS and CDR2 YYNGEE. As DNA, the CDR3 is TGTGCCAGCAGCCCTCGGACAGAGACGTCCACAGATACGCAGTATTTT. This encodes CASSPRTETSTDTQYF.

A single count supports this clone. The chain combines TRBV7-9 with TRBJ1-5; no clear D. This CDR3 comprises 13 residues. The germline gives CDR1 SEHNR, CDR2 FQNEAQ (reference sequence). V was shortened by 1 base and J by 6 bases, with 7 bases between the two germline ends. For the CDR3, the DNA is TGTGCCAGCAGCTTAGATGGGCGTCAGCCCCAGCATTTT. Translating gives CASSLDGRQPQHF.

The chain recombines TRBV18 with TRBJ1-4; 9 nucleotides match TRBD1. CDR3 length equals 15 residues. The germline CDR1 and CDR2 sequences are KGHSH and LQKENI. With 4 bases clipped from V and 7 bases from J, the junction kept 7 bases outside the gene matches. The CDR3 sequence is CASSRPGQGSEKLFF. The CDR3 DNA sequence: TGTGCCAGCTCACGACCGGGACAGGGTAGTGAAAAACTGTTTTTT. The variable domain in full, with the rest retrieved from reference TRBV18 and TRBJ1-4, is NAGVMQNPRHLVRRRGQEARLRCSPMKGHSHVYWYRQLPEEGLKFMVYLQKENIIDESGMPKERFSAEFPKEGPSILRIQQVVRGDSAAYFCASSRPGQGSEKLFFGSGTQLSVL.

The V gene is TRBV6-5, the J gene TRBJ2-2, with D possibly being TRBD2 (6 bases). The CDR3 contains 14 residues. The germline V gene encodes CDR1 MNHEY and CDR2 SVGAGI. V was clipped by 4 bases and J by 5 bases, with 11 bases between them. CDR3 residues: CASSSGGWTGELFF. In DNA form, the CDR3 reads TGTGCCAGCAGTTCCGGGGGTTGGACCGGGGAGCTGTTTTTT.

The rearrangement links TRBV18 to TRBJ1-6, with 7 positions matching TRBD1. Germline loops: CDR1 KGHSH, CDR2 LQKENI. This CDR3 is built from 16 residues. V lost 3 bases and J lost 6; bases outside the gene matches: 8. DNA of the CDR3: TGTGCCAGCTCACCGGGAGTGGAGGGGGCTAATTCACCCCTCCACTTT. Translating it yields CASSPGVEGANSPLHF.

The CDR3 sequence: CAWSLVLGGAYEQYF. The DNA of the CDR3 is TGTGCCTGGAGTTTGGTCCTGGGGGGGGCCTACGAGCAGTACTTC. The J gene is TRBJ2-7, the V gene TRBV30; 7 bases agree with TRBD2. The CDR3 is 15 residues long. From germline, CDR1 is GTSNPN and CDR2 SVGIG (reference sequence). J gave up 2 bases and V 2 bases, and 9 bases lay outside the gene matches.

The chain joins TRBV27 to TRBJ2-1, with a tentative D call TRBD2 (6 bases). Per the germline V gene, CDR1 is MNHEY and CDR2 is SMNVEV (reference sequence). The CDR3 spans 16 residues. The V gene lost 3 bases and the J gene lost 3 bases, with 15 bases spanning the gap. CDR3 in DNA: TGTGCCAGCAGTTTGGGTATTAGCGGAAACTACAATGAGCAGTTCTTC. It is translated as CASSLGISGNYNEQFF.

The chain uses TRBV27 and TRBJ2-1; D may be TRBD1 (5 bases). The CDR3 is 14 amino acids. Trimming took off 0 bases at V and 8 bases at J, with 11 bases between the two ends. Germline V CDR1 and CDR2: MNHEY, SMNVEV (reference sequence). The CDR3 sequence is CASSLSVGVDEQFF. In nucleotides, the CDR3 is TGTGCCAGCAGTTTATCAGTAGGGGTCGATGAGCAGTTCTTC.

The V and J genes are TRBV7-3 and TRBJ2-1; TRBD1 might be the D (6 bases). Germline V gene sequence: CDR1 SGHTA, CDR2 FQGTGA. V shed 0 bases and J shed 6 bases, with 12 bases lying between them. This CDR3 has 15 amino acids. The CDR3 region is CASSLTADRFNEQFF. CDR3 bases: TGTGCCAGCAGCTTAACCGCGGACAGATTCAATGAGCAGTTCTTC.

In its sample, this clone was seen once. This chain uses TRBV28 with TRBJ2-7; D gene uncertain. The CDR3 extends over 12 amino acids. The germline gives CDR1 MDHEN, CDR2 SYDVKM. Trimming removed 3 bases from V and 7 bases from J, with 10 bases in between. CDR3 coding DNA: TGTGCCAGCAGTTTCGGCCAGAGGGAGCAGTACTTC. Its protein product is CASSFGQREQYF. Together with reference TRBV28 and TRBJ2-7, the CDR3 gives the full variable domain: DVKVTQSSRYLVKRTGEKVFLECVQDMDHENMFWYRQDPGLGLRLIYFSYDVKMKEKGDIPEGYSVSREKKERFSLILESASTNQTSMYLCASSFGQREQYFGPGTRLTVT.

V is TRBV15 and J is TRBJ2-5; D unclear. Trimming cost V 0 bases and J 2 bases, with 10 bases left between them. The CDR3 loop spans 15 amino acids. From germline, CDR1 is LNHNV and CDR2 YYDKDF (reference sequence). The CDR3 is CATSRDRSRQETQYF. The CDR3 DNA sequence: TGTGCCACCAGCAGAGATAGAAGCAGACAAGAGACCCAGTACTTC.

The chain recombines TRBV10-3 with TRBJ2-2; possible D gene TRBD2, 6 bases. The CDR3 covers 15 residues. Germline V gene lookup returns CDR1 ENHRY and CDR2 SYGVKD. Trimming shortened V by 10 bases and J by 7 bases, and 22 bases separated the two germline ends. The CDR3 bases are TGTGCCACCGGGGGAAGAGGGCCTTTCGGCGGGGAGCTGTTTTTT. Residues: CATGGRGPFGGELFF.

The sample holds a few counts of this clone. The chain links TRBV7-9 to TRBJ1-6; TRBD1 agrees at 9 bases. This CDR3 contains 12 residues. Per the germline V gene, CDR1 is SEHNR and CDR2 is FQNEAQ (reference sequence). The V gene end was trimmed by 5 bases and the J gene end by 10 bases; junction bases not matched to a gene: 0. The CDR3 nucleotides read TGTGCCAGCAGCGGGACAGGGTCACCCCTCCACTTT. This codes for CASSGTGSPLHF.

CDR3 sequence: CASSPMGTGSYEQYF. DNA for the CDR3: TGTGCCAGCAGCCCAATGGGGACAGGTTCCTACGAGCAGTACTTC. This rearrangement joins TRBV7-9 to TRBJ2-7, with 8 nucleotides matching TRBD1. The V gene's germline CDR1 is SEHNR and CDR2 FQNEAQ (reference sequence). The V gene end was trimmed by 5 bases and the J gene end by 1 base; junction bases not matched to a gene: 7. This CDR3 contains 15 residues.

The chain joins TRBV5-1 to TRBJ1-2, with TRBD1 matching 7 bases. CDR3 length: 16 residues. J was trimmed by 1 base and V by 2 bases; bases with no gene match: 8. CDR1 is SGHRS, CDR2 YFSETQ, per germline. CDR3 sequence: CASSLRQGPINYGYTF. CDR3 coding DNA: TGCGCCAGCAGCTTAAGACAGGGCCCTATTAACTATGGCTACACCTTC.

This rearrangement joins TRBV19 to TRBJ2-1; TRBD2 agrees at 12 bases. The V gene's germline CDR1 is LNHDA and CDR2 SQIVND (reference sequence). The trim removed 4 bases at V and 4 bases at J, leaving 5 bases unmatched. This CDR3 is built from 16 residues. The CDR3 DNA is TGTGCCAGTAGTACCCCGACTAGCGGGAGTTACAATGAGCAGTTCTTC. Translation gives CASSTPTSGSYNEQFF. The full variable domain, its missing parts supplied by reference TRBV19 and TRBJ2-1, is DGGITQSPKYLFRKEGQNVTLSCEQNLNHDAMYWYRQDPGQGLRLIYYSQIVNDFQKGDIAEGYSVSREKKESFPLTVTSAQKNPTAFYLCASSTPTSGSYNEQFFGPGTRLTVL.

This clone was found a few times. The genes are TRBV19 and TRBJ2-7; TRBD2 is a possible D gene (7 bases). CDR3 length: 13 amino acids. V gave up 4 bases and J gave up 5 bases, with 12 bases separating them. The germline gives CDR1 LNHDA, CDR2 SQIVND (reference sequence). The CDR3 DNA sequence: TGTGCCAGTAGTACGTCGGGGGGCGACGAGCAGTACTTC. Amino acids: CASSTSGGDEQYF.

This clone was seen only once. CDR3 region: CASSAGTASYEQYF. The CDR3 region has the DNA TGCGCCAGCAGCGCCGGGACAGCCTCCTACGAGCAGTACTTC. The chain is built from TRBV5-1 and TRBJ2-7; 7 bases are shared with TRBD1. The CDR3 covers 14 residues. CDR1 and CDR2 (germline): SGHRS, YFSETQ. V was clipped by 4 bases and J by 0 bases; unmatched bases: 4.

The chain is built from TRBV6-6 and TRBJ1-1; maybe TRBD1 (5 bases). With 0 bases removed from V and 10 bases from J, the gap between germline ends came to 12 bases. The CDR3 runs to 13 residues. Looked up from germline, CDR1 is MNHNY and CDR2 is SVGAGI (reference sequence). The CDR3 DNA sequence: TGTGCCAGCAGTTACTCTTGGCAGGGCTCAGCTTTCTTT. Its protein product is CASSYSWQGSAFF.

The chain couples TRBV10-3 to TRBJ1-1; 7 bases agree with TRBD1. Germline CDR1 ENHRY, CDR2 SYGVKD. The CDR3 is 15 residues long. The ends lost 2 bases at V and 3 bases at J; junction bases unmatched: 6. CDR3 in amino acids: CAISEQQGRYTEAFF. CDR3 bases: TGTGCCATCAGTGAGCAACAGGGGAGGTACACTGAAGCTTTCTTT.

The chain combines TRBV4-1 with TRBJ1-1; the D gene is possibly TRBD1 (6 bases). The germline CDR1 and CDR2 sequences are MGHRA and YSYEKL. The V gene lost 4 bases and the J gene lost 3 bases, with 21 bases spanning the gap. The CDR3 runs to 17 residues. CDR3 amino acids: CASSRSGAASVDTEAFF. The CDR3 bases are TGCGCCAGCAGCCGGTCAGGGGCCGCCTCAGTCGACACTGAAGCTTTCTTT.